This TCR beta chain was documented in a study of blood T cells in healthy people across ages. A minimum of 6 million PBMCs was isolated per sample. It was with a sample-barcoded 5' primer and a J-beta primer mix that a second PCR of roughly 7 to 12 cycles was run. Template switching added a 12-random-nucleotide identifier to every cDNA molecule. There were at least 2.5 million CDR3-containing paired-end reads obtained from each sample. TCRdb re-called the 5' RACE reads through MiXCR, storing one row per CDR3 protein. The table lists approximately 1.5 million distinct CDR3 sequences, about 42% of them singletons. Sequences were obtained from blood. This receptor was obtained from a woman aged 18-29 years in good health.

The CDR3 reads CSADLRGETQYF. CDR3 nucleotide sequence: TGCAGTGCGGACTTGCGGGGAGAGACCCAGTACTTC. V usage is TRBV20-1 and J usage is TRBJ2-5; weak D call: TRBD2 (6 bases). From germline, CDR1 is DFQATT and CDR2 SNEGSKA (reference sequence). V was cut by 6 bases and J by 4 bases, with 12 bases left in between. This CDR3 is built from 12 residues.